This is a list of T cell receptor beta chains from one sample in a study of cytomegalovirus exposure and HLA in healthy donors. Measured with immunoSEQ multiplex PCR; TCRdb has only the in-frame clones, and not every one. Of 180,000 or so clones listed, approximately 67% are singletons. Sequencing was performed on PBMCs. These receptors were collected from a man aged 35 to 55 in good health and CMV-seronegative. The conserved cysteine and the conserved F or W are not part of the CDR3 here. D genes are given only for firm matches. Expanded clones are given a class, and other clones once, few, many or no size at all.

J: TRBJ2-7; D: .; V: TRBV30; size: few; CDR3: AWAGGQGVLSEQY
J: TRBJ2-2; D: .; V: TRBV7-2; size: .; CDR3: ASSLVRVANTGELF
J: TRBJ2-5; D: .; V: TRBV21-1; size: .; CDR3: ASSKAGLAEYQETQY
J: .; D: TRBD2; V: TRBV30; size: .; CDR3: AWGAGVREQY
J: TRBJ1-1; D: .; V: TRBV6-5; size: .; CDR3: ASCVGRSNTEAF
J: TRBJ1-2; D: .; V: TRBV11-2; size: .; CDR3: ASSIGTGYT
J: TRBJ1-5; D: .; V: TRBV30; size: .; CDR3: AWSRGSNQPQH
J: TRBJ1-4; D: .; V: TRBV27; size: .; CDR3: ASSFSVATNEKLF
J: TRBJ1-1; D: .; V: TRBV13; size: .; CDR3: ASSSADSTEAF
J: TRBJ1-3; D: TRBD1; V: TRBV6-6; size: .; CDR3: ASRDSRGSGNTIY
J: TRBJ2-3; D: TRBD1; V: TRBV27; size: .; CDR3: ASRCGGWTGNTQY
J: TRBJ2-3; D: TRBD1; V: TRBV6-1; size: once; CDR3: ASTQTGGFTDTQY
J: TRBJ2-3; D: TRBD2; V: TRBV5-1; size: .; CDR3: ASSLGTSTTDTQY
J: TRBJ2-2; D: .; V: TRBV10-3; size: once; CDR3: AISGLPTDSNTGELF
J: TRBJ2-7; D: .; V: TRBV6-1; size: .; CDR3: ASSEGALYYEQY
J: TRBJ2-1; D: TRBD2; V: TRBV19; size: .; CDR3: ASKQGLAGANNEQF
J: TRBJ1-2; D: .; V: TRBV10-3; size: .; CDR3: AGRAGDVYGYT
J: TRBJ1-3; D: TRBD1; V: TRBV19; size: .; CDR3: ATGEDRASGNTIY
J: TRBJ1-5; D: TRBD1; V: TRBV7-9; size: many; CDR3: ASSRTGDQPQH
J: TRBJ2-5; D: TRBD2; V: TRBV5-4; size: few; CDR3: ASRGGLAGGQETQY
J: TRBJ1-4; D: .; V: TRBV10-3; size: .; CDR3: AISGSLDEKLF
J: TRBJ2-3; D: .; V: TRBV11-1; size: .; CDR3: ASSFRGSWSTDTQY
J: TRBJ2-1; D: .; V: TRBV5-1; size: .; CDR3: ASSPFRDEQF
J: TRBJ1-5; D: .; V: TRBV19; size: .; CDR3: ASTHTGDRQPQH
J: TRBJ2-7; D: TRBD2; V: TRBV11-3; size: .; CDR3: ASSSRTSGRAQYEQY
J: TRBJ1-5; D: TRBD1; V: TRBV28; size: .; CDR3: ASSLPDRENQPQH
J: TRBJ2-2; D: .; V: TRBV2; size: .; CDR3: ASSLGALPGELF
J: TRBJ2-7; D: TRBD2; V: TRBV4-1; size: .; CDR3: ASSQDPDGGEQY
J: TRBJ2-1; D: TRBD2; V: TRBV12-5; size: .; CDR3: ASGTGGGVYNEQF
J: TRBJ2-7; D: TRBD1; V: TRBV5-6; size: .; CDR3: ASSFPGQGHEQY
J: TRBJ2-2; D: TRBD1; V: TRBV6-1; size: .; CDR3: ASTRTGDTGELF
J: TRBJ2-3; D: TRBD1; V: TRBV29-1; size: .; CDR3: SVGTGSTDTQY
J: TRBJ1-2; D: .; V: TRBV2; size: .; CDR3: ASSEQGNYGYT
J: TRBJ1-6; D: .; V: TRBV30; size: .; CDR3: AQGPGDSPLH
J: TRBJ2-7; D: .; V: TRBV4-3; size: .; CDR3: ASSRPDSYEQY
J: TRBJ2-7; D: TRBD2; V: TRBV6-4; size: .; CDR3: ASSPGTSGYEQY
J: TRBJ2-5; D: .; V: TRBV11-2; size: few; CDR3: ASRSTSTETQY
J: .; D: TRBD2; V: TRBV2; size: .; CDR3: ASSWSGSYEQY
J: TRBJ1-1; D: TRBD1; V: TRBV5-1; size: .; CDR3: ASSMGQGTAEAF
J: TRBJ2-2; D: TRBD1; V: TRBV9; size: .; CDR3: ASSVDPGGGDGELF
J: TRBJ2-5; D: .; V: TRBV5-1; size: once; CDR3: ASSPPGETQY
J: TRBJ2-3; D: .; V: TRBV6-5; size: .; CDR3: ASSDPGLLTDTQY
J: TRBJ1-2; D: .; V: TRBV21-1; size: .; CDR3: ASSNREPVYYGYT
J: TRBJ1-5; D: .; V: TRBV19; size: .; CDR3: ASSGRVRSNQPQH
J: TRBJ2-7; D: .; V: TRBV27; size: .; CDR3: ASSFRRGYSYEQY
J: TRBJ2-1; D: TRBD2; V: TRBV7-2; size: few; CDR3: ASSFRLAGGNLGNEQF
J: TRBJ1-5; D: .; V: TRBV7-2; size: .; CDR3: ASSLQGYSNQPQH
J: TRBJ1-1; D: .; V: TRBV5-1; size: .; CDR3: ASNHAGGSTEAF
J: TRBJ1-1; D: .; V: TRBV27; size: .; CDR3: ASSLLGYGNTEAF
J: TRBJ2-7; D: TRBD2; V: TRBV5-4; size: .; CDR3: ASSLGGLAGGLYEQY
J: .; D: .; V: TRBV27; size: few; CDR3: ASTGPPTYEQY
J: TRBJ2-5; D: .; V: TRBV10-2; size: .; CDR3: ASTIRGTETQY
J: TRBJ2-1; D: .; V: TRBV20-1; size: .; CDR3: SALGNEQF
J: TRBJ1-1; D: TRBD1; V: TRBV7-2; size: .; CDR3: ASSPRTGQNTEAF
J: TRBJ1-1; D: .; V: TRBV27; size: .; CDR3: ASSLLGQEAF
J: TRBJ2-2; D: TRBD1; V: TRBV2; size: .; CDR3: ASGGDRGLGGELF